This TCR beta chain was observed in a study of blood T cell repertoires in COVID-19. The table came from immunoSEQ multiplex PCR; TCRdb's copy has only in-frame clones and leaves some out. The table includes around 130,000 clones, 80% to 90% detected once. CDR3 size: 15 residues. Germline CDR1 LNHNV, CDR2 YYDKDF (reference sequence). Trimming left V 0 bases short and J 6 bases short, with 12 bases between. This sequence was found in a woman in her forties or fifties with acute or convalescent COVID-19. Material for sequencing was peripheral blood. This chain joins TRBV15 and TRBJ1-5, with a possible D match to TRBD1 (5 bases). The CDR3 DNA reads TGTGCCACCAGCAGAGATAGGCAGGGATTTCAGCCCCAGCATTTT. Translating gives CATSRDRQGFQPQHF. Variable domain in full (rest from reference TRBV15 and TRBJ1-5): DAMVIQNPRYQVTQFGKPVTLSCSQTLNHNVMYWYQQKSSQAPKLLFHYYDKDFNNEADTPDNFQSRRPNTSFCFLDIRSPGLGDTAMYLCATSRDRQGFQPQHFGDGTRLSIL.